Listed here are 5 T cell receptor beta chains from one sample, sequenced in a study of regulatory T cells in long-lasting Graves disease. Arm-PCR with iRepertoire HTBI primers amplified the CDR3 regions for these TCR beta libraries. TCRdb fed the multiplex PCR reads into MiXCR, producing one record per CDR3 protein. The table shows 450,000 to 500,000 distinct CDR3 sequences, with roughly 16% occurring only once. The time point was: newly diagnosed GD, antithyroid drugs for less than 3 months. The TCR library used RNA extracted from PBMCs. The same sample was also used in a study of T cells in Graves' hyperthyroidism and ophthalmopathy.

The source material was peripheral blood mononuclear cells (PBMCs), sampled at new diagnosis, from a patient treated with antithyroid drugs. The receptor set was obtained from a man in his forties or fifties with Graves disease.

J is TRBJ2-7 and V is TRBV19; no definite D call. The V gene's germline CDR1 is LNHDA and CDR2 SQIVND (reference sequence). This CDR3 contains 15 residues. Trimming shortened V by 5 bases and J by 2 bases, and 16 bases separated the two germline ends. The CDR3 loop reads CASSLRITETYEQYF. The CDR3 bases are TGTGCCAGTAGTCTCCGAATTACAGAAACCTACGAGCAGTACTTC.

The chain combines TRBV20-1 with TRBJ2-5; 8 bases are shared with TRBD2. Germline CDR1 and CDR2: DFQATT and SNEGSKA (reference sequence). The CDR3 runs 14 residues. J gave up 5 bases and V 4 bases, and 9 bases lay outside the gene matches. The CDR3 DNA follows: TGCAGTGCTATCGTGCGGGAGGTAGAGGAGACCCAGTACTTC. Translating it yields CSAIVREVEETQYF.

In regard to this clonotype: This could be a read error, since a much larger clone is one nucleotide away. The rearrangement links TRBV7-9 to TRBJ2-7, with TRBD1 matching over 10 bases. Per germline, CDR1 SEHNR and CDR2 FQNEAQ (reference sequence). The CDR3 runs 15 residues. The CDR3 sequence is CASGFAGQGYYEQYF. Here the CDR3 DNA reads TGTGCCAGCGGCTTTGCGGGACAGGGGTACTACGAGCAGTACTTC.

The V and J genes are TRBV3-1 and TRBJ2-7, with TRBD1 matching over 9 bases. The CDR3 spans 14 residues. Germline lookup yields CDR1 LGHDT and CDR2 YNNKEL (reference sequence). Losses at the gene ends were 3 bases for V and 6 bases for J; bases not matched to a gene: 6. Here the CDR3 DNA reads TGTGCCAGCAGCCACGGGACAGGGCATACCGAGCAGTACTTC. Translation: CASSHGTGHTEQYF.

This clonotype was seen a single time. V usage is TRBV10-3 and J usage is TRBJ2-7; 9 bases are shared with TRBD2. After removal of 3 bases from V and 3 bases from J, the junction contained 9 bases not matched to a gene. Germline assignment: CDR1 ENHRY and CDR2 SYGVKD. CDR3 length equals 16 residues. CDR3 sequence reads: CAISERLAGIDYEQYF. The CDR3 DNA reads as TGTGCCATCAGTGAAAGGCTAGCGGGAATCGACTACGAGCAGTACTTC.